The entry below describes one TCR beta chain. This record belongs to a study of blood T cell repertoires in COVID-19. V gave up 5 bases and J gave up 5 bases, with 14 bases separating them. In germline, CDR1 is SGHNT, CDR2 YENEEA. The CDR3 extends over 14 amino acids. TCRdb's table, derived via immunoSEQ multiplex PCR, lists solely in-frame clones and lacks some. The sample contains 250,000 to 300,000 clones, more than 75% of which appear only once. The receptor's source is a woman aged 40 to 50 who had recovered from COVID-19. The sample comprised peripheral blood. The chain employs TRBV11-3 and TRBJ2-3; D remains ambiguous. The CDR3, as DNA: TGTGCCAGCAGCCGGAGCCCCGGTGGAGATACGCAGTATTTT. Amino acid sequence: CASSRSPGGDTQYF. The entire variable domain, with the rest obtained from reference TRBV11-3 and TRBJ2-3, is as follows: EAGVVQSPRYKIIEKKQPVAFWCNPISGHNTLYWYLQNLGQGPELLIRYENEEAVDDSQLPKDRFSAERLKGVDSTLKIQPAELGDSAVYLCASSRSPGGDTQYFGPGTRLTVL.